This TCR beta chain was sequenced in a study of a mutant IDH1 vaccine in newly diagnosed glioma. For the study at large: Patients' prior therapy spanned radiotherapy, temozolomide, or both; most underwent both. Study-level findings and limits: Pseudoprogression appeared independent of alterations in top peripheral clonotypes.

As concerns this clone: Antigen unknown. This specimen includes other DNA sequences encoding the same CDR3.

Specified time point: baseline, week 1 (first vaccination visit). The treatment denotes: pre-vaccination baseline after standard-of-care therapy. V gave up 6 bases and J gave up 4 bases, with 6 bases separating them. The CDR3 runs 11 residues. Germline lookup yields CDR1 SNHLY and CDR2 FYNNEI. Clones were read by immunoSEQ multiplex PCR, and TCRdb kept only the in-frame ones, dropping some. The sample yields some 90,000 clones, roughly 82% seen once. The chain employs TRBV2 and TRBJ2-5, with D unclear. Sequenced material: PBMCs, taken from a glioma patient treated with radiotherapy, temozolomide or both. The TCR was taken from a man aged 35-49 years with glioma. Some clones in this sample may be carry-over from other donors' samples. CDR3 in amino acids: CASRRAETQYF. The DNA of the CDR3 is TGTGCCAGCAGGCGTGCAGAGACCCAGTACTTC.